This T cell receptor beta chain stems from a study of CD8+CD57+ T cells in acquired aplastic anemia. The CDR3 extends over 13 amino acids. Germline CDR1 is SNHLY and CDR2 is FYNNEI. V was clipped by 8 bases and J by 7 bases; unmatched bases: 9. TCR beta VDJ and CDR3 were profiled, and genomic DNA was the template. One entry per CDR3 protein, called by TCRdb with MiXCR from the reads. The sample yields around 500,000 distinct CDR3 sequences, around a third seen once. Study observations and caveats: With respect to CD8+ Simpson's diversity, patients and controls did not differ significantly.

Comments on this clonotype: Its antigen is not identified.

Patients chosen for sequencing had shown CD8+CD57+ cell expansion by flow cytometry. There were no patients without severe acquired aplastic anemia. The receptor was isolated from a human donor with aplastic anemia. Source material: sorted CD4+, CD8+, or CD8+CD57+ T cells (not recorded which) from PBMCs. V gene TRBV2 combines with J gene TRBJ2-7, with 9 bases identical to TRBD2. This CDR3 is CASGGGGAKEQYF. The CDR3 nucleotides read TGTGCCAGCGGGGGCGGGGGGGCAAAGGAGCAGTACTTC.